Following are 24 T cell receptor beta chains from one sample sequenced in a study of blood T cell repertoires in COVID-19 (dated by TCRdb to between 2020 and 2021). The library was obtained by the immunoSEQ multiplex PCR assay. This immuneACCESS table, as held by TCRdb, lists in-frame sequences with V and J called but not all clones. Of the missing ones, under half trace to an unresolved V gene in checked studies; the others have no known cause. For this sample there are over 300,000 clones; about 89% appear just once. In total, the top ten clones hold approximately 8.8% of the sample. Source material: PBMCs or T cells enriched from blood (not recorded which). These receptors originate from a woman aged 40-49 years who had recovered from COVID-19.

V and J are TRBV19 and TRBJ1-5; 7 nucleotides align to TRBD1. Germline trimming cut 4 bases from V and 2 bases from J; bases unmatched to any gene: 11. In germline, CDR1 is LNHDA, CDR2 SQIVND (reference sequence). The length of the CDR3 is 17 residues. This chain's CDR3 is CASSTLPRQGGNQPQHF. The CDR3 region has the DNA TGTGCCAGTAGTACCCTCCCCCGACAGGGTGGCAATCAGCCCCAGCATTTT.

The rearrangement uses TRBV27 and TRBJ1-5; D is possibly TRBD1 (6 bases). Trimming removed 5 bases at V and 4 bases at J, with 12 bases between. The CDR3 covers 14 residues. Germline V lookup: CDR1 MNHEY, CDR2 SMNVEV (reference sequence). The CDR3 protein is CASSVTGKNQPQHF. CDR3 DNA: TGTGCCAGCAGTGTAACAGGGAAAAATCAGCCCCAGCATTTT.

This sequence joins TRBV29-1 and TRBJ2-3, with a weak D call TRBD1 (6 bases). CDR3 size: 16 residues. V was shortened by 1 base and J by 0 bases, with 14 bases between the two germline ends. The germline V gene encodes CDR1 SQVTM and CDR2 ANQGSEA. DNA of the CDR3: TGCAGCGTTGAAGGGGGGCAGGGGATTAGCACAGATACGCAGTATTTT. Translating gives CSVEGGQGISTDTQYF.

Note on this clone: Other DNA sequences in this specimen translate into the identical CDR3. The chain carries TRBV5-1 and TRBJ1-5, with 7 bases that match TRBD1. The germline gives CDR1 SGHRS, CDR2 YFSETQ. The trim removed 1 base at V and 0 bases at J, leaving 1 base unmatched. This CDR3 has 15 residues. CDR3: CASSLTGDSNQPQHF. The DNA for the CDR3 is TGCGCCAGCAGCTTGACAGGGGATAGCAATCAGCCCCAGCATTTT.

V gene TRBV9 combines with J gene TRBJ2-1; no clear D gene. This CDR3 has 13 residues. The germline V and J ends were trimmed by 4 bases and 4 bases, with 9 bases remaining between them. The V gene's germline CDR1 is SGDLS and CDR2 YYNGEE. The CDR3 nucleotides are TGTGCCAGCAGCCTCGATGAGTACAATGAGCAGTTCTTC. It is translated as CASSLDEYNEQFF. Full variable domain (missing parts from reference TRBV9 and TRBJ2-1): DSGVTQTPKHLITATGQRVTLRCSPRSGDLSVYWYQQSLDQGLQFLIQYYNGEERAKGNILERFSAQQFPDLHSELNLSSLELGDSALYFCASSLDEYNEQFFGPGTRLTVL.

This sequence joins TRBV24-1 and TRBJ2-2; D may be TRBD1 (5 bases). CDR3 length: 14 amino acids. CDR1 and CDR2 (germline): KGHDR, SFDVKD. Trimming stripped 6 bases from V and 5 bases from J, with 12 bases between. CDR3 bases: TGTGCCACCAGTTCCGGACATCAGACCGGGGAGCTGTTTTTT. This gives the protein CATSSGHQTGELFF.

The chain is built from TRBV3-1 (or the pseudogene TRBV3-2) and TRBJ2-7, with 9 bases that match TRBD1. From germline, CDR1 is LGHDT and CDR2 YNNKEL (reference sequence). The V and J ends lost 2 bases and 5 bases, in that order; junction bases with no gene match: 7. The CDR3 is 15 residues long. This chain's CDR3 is CASSQYAGTGNEQYF. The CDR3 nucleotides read TGTGCCAGCAGCCAATATGCCGGGACAGGGAACGAGCAGTACTTC.

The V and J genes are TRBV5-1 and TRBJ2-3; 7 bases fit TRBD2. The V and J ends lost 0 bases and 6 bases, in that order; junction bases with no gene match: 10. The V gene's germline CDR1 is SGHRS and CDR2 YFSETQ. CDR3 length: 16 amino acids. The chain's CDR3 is CASSLALHGGGDTQYF. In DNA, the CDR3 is TGCGCCAGCAGCTTGGCCTTACATGGGGGAGGGGATACGCAGTATTTT. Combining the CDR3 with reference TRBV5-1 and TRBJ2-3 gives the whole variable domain KAGVTQTPRYLIKTRGQQVTLSCSPISGHRSVSWYQQTPGQGLQFLFEYFSETQRNKGNFPGRFSGRQFSNSRSEMNVSTLELGDSALYLCASSLALHGGGDTQYFGPGTRLTVL.

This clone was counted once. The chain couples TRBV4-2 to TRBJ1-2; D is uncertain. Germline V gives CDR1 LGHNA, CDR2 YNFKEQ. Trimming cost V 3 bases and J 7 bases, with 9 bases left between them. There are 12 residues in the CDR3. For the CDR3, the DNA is TGTGCCAGCAGCCATATCACTGGTGGCTACACCTTC. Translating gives CASSHITGGYTF.

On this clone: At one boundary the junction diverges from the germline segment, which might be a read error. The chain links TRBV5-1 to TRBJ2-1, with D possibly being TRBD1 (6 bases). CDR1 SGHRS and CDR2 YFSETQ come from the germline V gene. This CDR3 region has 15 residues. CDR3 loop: CASSWNRGSFNEQFF. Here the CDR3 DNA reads TGCGCCAGCAGCTGGAATAGGGGGTCCTTCAATGAGCAGTTCTTC. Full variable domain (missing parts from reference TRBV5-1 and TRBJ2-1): KAGVTQTPRYLIKTRGQQVTLSCSPISGHRSVSWYQQTPGQGLQFLFEYFSETQRNKGNFPGRFSGRQFSNSRSEMNVSTLELGDSALYLCASSWNRGSFNEQFFGPGTRLTVL.

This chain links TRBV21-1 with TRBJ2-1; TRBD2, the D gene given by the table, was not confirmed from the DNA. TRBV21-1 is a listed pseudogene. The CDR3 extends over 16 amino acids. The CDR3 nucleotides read TGTGCCAGCAGCACGGGACTAGCGATAGGGAGGAATGAGCAGTTCTTC. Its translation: CASSTGLAIGRNEQFF.

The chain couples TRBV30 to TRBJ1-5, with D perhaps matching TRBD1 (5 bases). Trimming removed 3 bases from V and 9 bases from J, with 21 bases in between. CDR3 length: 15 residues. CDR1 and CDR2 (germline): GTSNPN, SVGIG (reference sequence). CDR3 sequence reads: CAWSPPGGNRRPQHF. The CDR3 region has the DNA TGTGCCTGGAGCCCACCTGGGGGGAATAGGCGGCCCCAGCATTTT.

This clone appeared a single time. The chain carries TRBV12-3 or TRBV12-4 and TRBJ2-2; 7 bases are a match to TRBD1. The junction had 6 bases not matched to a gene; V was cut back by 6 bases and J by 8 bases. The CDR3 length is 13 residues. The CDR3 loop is CASRKQGNGELFF. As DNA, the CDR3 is TGTGCCAGCAGGAAACAGGGGAATGGGGAGCTGTTTTTT.

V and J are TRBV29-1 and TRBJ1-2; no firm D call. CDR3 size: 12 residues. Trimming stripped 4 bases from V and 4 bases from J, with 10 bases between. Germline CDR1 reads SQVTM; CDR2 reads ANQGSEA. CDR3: CSVARASYGYTF. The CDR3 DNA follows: TGCAGCGTTGCGAGGGCCTCCTATGGCTACACCTTC.

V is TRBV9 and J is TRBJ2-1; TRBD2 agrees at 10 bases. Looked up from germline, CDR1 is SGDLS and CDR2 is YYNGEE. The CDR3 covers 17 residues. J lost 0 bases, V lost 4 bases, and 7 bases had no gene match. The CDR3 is CASSLRLAGISYNEQFF. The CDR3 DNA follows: TGTGCCAGCAGCCTAAGACTAGCGGGCATCTCCTACAATGAGCAGTTCTTC.

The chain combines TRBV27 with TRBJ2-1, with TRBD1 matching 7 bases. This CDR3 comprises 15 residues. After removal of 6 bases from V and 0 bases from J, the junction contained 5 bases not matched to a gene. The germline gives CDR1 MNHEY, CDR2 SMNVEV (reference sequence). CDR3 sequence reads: CASSKTGISYNEQFF. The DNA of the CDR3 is TGTGCCAGCAGCAAGACAGGGATCTCCTACAATGAGCAGTTCTTC.

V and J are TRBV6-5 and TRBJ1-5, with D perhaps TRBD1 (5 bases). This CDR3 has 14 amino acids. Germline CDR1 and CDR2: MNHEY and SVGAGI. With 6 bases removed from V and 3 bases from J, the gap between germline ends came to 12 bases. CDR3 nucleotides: TGTGCCAGCAGGACAGAGACGGTCAATCAGCCCCAGCATTTT. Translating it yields CASRTETVNQPQHF.

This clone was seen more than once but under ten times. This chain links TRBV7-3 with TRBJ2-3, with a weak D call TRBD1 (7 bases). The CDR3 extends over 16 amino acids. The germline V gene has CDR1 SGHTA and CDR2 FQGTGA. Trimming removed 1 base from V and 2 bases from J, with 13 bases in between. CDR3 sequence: CASSLMGGQSTDTQYF. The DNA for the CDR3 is TGTGCCAGCAGCTTAATGGGGGGACAGTCCACAGATACGCAGTATTTT.

The CDR3: CASQGSTNQPQHF. CDR3 nucleotides: TGTGCCAGTCAGGGGTCGACCAATCAGCCCCAGCATTTT. This chain connects TRBV6-5 to TRBJ1-5; D may be TRBD1 (6 bases). The germline gives CDR1 MNHEY, CDR2 SVGAGI. Trimming removed 9 bases at V and 3 bases at J, with 12 bases between. The CDR3 runs to 13 residues.

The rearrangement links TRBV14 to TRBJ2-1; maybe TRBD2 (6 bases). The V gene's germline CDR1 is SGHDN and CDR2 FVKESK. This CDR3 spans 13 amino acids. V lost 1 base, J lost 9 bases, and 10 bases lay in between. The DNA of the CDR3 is TGTGCCAGCAGCCAAGTTGGAGGGTCTGAGCAGTTCTTC. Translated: CASSQVGGSEQFF.

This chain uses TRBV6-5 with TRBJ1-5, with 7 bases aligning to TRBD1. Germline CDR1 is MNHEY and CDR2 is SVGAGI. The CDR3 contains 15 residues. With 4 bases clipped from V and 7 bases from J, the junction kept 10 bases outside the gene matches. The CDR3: CASSSTGASYQPQHF. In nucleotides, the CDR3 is TGTGCCAGCAGTTCCACAGGGGCCAGTTACCAGCCCCAGCATTTT.

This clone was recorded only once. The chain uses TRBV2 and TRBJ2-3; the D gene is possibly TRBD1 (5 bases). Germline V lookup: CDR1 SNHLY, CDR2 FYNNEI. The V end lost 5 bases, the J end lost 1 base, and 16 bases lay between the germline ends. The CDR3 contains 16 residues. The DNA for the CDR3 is TGTGCCAGCAGTAGTGGGGCTCCGAGAGGCACAGATACGCAGTATTTT. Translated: CASSSGAPRGTDTQYF.

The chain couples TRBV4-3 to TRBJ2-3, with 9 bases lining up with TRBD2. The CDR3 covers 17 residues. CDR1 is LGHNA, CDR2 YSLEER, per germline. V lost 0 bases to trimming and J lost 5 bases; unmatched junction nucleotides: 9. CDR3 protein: CASSQDGGGGDLDTQYF. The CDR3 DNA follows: TGCGCCAGCAGCCAAGATGGAGGCGGGGGGGACCTAGATACGCAGTATTTT.

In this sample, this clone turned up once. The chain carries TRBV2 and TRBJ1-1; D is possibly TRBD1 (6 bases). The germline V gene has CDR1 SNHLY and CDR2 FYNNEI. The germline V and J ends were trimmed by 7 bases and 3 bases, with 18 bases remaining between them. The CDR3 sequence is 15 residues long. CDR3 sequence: CASNTPGAGDTEAFF. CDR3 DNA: TGTGCCAGCAACACGCCAGGGGCGGGGGACACTGAAGCTTTCTTT.